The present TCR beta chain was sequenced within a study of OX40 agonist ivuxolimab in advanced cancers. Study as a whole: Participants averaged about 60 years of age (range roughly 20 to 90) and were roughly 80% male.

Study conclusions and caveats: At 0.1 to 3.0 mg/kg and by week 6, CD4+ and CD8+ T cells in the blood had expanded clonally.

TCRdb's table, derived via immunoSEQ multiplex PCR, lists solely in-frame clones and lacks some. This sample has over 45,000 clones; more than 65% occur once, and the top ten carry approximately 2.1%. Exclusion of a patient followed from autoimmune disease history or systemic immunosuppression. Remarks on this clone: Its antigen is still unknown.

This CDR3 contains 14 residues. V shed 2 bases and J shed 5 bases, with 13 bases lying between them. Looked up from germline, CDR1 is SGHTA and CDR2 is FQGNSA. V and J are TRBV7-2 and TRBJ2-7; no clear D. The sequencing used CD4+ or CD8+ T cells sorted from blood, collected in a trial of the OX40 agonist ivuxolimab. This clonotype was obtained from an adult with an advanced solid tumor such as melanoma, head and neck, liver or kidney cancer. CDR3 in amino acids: CASSLPPPLDEQYF. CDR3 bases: TGTGCCAGCAGCTTACCGCCACCGCTGGACGAGCAGTACTTC.